This T cell receptor beta chain came from a study of blood T cell repertoires in COVID-19. This CDR3 is 14 amino acids long. The germline gives CDR1 MNHEY, CDR2 SVGAGI. Trimming removed 8 bases from V and 1 base from J, with 14 bases in between. The protocol was immunoSEQ multiplex PCR, while the TCRdb copy is restricted to in-frame clones and leaves out a portion. The sample shows more than 70,000 clones, about 86% of them seen only once. The chain uses TRBV6-5 and TRBJ1-1; maybe TRBD1 (6 bases). The specimen sequenced was peripheral blood. This receptor was identified in an elderly woman in a cohort sampled during active or convalescent COVID-19. CDR3: CASRTAGENTEAFF. The CDR3 DNA follows: TGTGCCAGCCGGACGGCAGGGGAGAACACTGAAGCTTTCTTT.